This TCR beta chain derives from a study of blood T cell repertoires in COVID-19 (dated by TCRdb to 2018 to 2020). Some background on the complete study: The collaborator samples originated in the United States, Italy and Spain and spanned the acute and convalescent phases of COVID-19. The samples were drawn from the first 160 participants of the ongoing ImmuneRACE study and from about 1,200 subjects provided by 6 global collaborators. A freely available public database, intended as a resource for researchers studying the immune response to SARS-CoV-2, is where the repertoires were released. The material from the prospective study consisted of cDNA or gDNA derived from T cells, B-cell-depleted T cells, or PBMCs. Sample metadata almost always included a de-identified subject ID, COVID-19 status, age in years and sex. Subjects who had been exposed to COVID-19, were actively infected with it, or had recovered from it provided the deeply sampled blood TCRbeta repertoires that made up the dataset. HLA class I and class II types, where available, came from metadata supplied by the sample provider rather than from assay-based typing. Overall results and qualifications from the work: Clinical and demographic metadata were provided uncurated, with the amount varying by source and participant.

Details on this clone: The clone's antigen remains unknown. Base quality data are lacking; no much larger clone is found one base away.

TCRbeta CDR3 regions were amplified from genomic DNA by means of the immunoSEQ Assay, a bias-controlled multiplex PCR. The original pipeline was this. Nucleated cell counts per sample were estimated from amplification of reference gene primers within the assay. To quantify the absolute abundance of each unique TCRbeta CDR3 rearrangement, sequence reads were collapsed and filtered. For each sample, productive Simpson clonality was calculated as the square root of Simpson's diversity index over productive rearrangements. TCRdb re-hosts the immuneACCESS table, in-frame sequences only. Its copies lack some clones; in the studies checked, an unresolved V gene accounts for under half of them, and the cause for the rest is not known. V and J calls plus clone size are reproduced from that table; the DNA served to infer D and trimming. Here the sample has about 200,000 clones; almost 85% occur a single time. The ten biggest clones cover about an eighth of the sample.

Each collaborating institution followed its own protocols to collect whole blood in K2EDTA tubes. For TCRbeta analysis, collaborator samples were shipped as frozen whole blood, as isolated PBMCs, or as DNA extracted from either sample type. The CDR3, cysteine through phenylalanine, is 14 amino acids long. Just CDR3 DNA is preserved here, 42 bases in frame from base 1. Trimming takes 8 bases off V and 6 bases off J; junction bases not matched to a gene: 10. For CDR1 and CDR2, the germline V gene lists MNHEY and SVGAGI. Material for sequencing was peripheral blood. The sequence links TRBV6-5 to TRBJ2-3, with 8 bases in between that match TRBD2. This receptor was identified in a woman in her 40s with acute or convalescent COVID-19. This receptor carries the CDR3 CASFIGGARDTQYF. The DNA is as follows: TGTGCCAGCTTTATCGGGGGGGCGCGGGATACGCAGTATTTT.